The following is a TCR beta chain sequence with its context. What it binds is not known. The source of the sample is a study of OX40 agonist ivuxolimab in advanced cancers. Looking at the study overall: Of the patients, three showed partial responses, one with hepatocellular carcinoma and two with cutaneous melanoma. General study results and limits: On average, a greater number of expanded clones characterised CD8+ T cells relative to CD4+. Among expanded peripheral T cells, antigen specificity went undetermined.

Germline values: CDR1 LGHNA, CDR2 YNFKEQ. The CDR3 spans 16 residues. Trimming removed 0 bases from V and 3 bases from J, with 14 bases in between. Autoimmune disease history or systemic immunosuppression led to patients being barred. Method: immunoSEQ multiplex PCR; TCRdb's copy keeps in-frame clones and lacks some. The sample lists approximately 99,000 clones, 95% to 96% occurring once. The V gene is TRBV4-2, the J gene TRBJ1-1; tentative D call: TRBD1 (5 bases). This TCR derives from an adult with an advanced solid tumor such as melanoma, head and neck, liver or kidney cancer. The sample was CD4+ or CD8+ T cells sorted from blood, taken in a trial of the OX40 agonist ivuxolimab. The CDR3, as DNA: TGTGCCAGCAGCCAAGATTCGGCGGGGCGGGACACTGAAGCTTTCTTT. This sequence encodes CASSQDSAGRDTEAFF.